This TCR beta chain was captured by sequencing in a study of cytomegalovirus exposure and HLA in healthy donors. Study-level findings and limits: Some V segments could not be told apart, so they were left out, TRBV6-2 and TRBV6-3 among them. Previous analysis showed most TCR beta V segments were productive about 87% or about 30% of the time. Three of the chains that were CMV-associated were confirmed in vitro to be specific for CMV antigens.

Per the germline V gene, CDR1 is MNHEY and CDR2 is SVGAGI. Trimming took 1 base from V and 4 from J; bases not matched to a gene: 5. The CDR3 consists of 15 residues. With respect to this clone: As yet, its antigen is unknown.

Primers for the PCR totalled 60 Vbeta and 13 Jbeta. Sequenced by immunoSEQ multiplex PCR; TCRdb stores in-frame clones only, minus some. In total, the table holds about 39,000 clones. The specimen was PBMCs. The TCR was taken from a male donor in good health and CMV-seronegative. This chain connects TRBV6-5 to TRBJ2-3; 7 positions agree with TRBD2. The CDR3 nucleotides are TGTGCCAGCAGTTACTTCGCGGGGGTCGCAGATACGCAGTATTTT. This sequence encodes CASSYFAGVADTQYF.